The 13 T cell receptor beta chains in this list originate from one sample, sequenced in a study of persistence of HIV-infected CD4 T cells. Stimulation used about 9.5 ug/mL lysate from CMV-infected fibroblasts. Sorted nonresponding memory CD4+ T cells were CD40L-negative, CD69-negative, CD45RO-high. What these receptors recognize is not known. The immunoSEQ assay was version 4, run in survey mode. The repertoire was sequenced with immunoSEQ multiplex PCR; TCRdb's copy has only in-frame clones and lacks some. The table shows roughly 28,000 clones, with roughly 80% occurring only once. The sample consisted of CD4+ T cells sorted from PBMCs after roughly 20-hour stimulation, taken from a patient who received antiretroviral therapy. The receptor source for this set is an adult woman with HIV who was CMV-seropositive.

V and J are TRBV5-1 and TRBJ2-3; D perhaps matches TRBD2 (6 bases). The germline V gene encodes CDR1 SGHRS and CDR2 YFSETQ. The ends were cut back, 2 bases at V and 2 bases at J, with 12 bases in the middle. There are 15 residues in the CDR3. CDR3 in DNA: TGCGCCAGCAGCTTCCGGGACTCTCTCACAGATACGCAGTATTTT. It is translated as CASSFRDSLTDTQYF. Full variable domain (rest looked up from reference TRBV5-1 and TRBJ2-3): KAGVTQTPRYLIKTRGQQVTLSCSPISGHRSVSWYQQTPGQGLQFLFEYFSETQRNKGNFPGRFSGRQFSNSRSEMNVSTLELGDSALYLCASSFRDSLTDTQYFGPGTRLTVL.

This chain connects TRBV5-1 to TRBJ2-3; D possibly corresponds to TRBD2 (5 bases). The CDR3 consists of 16 residues. Germline V gene sequence: CDR1 SGHRS, CDR2 YFSETQ. Between the trimmed V and J ends, which lost 3 bases and 1 base, there was a span of 15 bases. This CDR3 is CASSWRTALGTDTQYF. The CDR3 DNA follows: TGCGCCAGCAGCTGGAGGACGGCCCTGGGCACAGATACGCAGTATTTT. Full variable domain (remainder filled in from reference TRBV5-1 and TRBJ2-3): KAGVTQTPRYLIKTRGQQVTLSCSPISGHRSVSWYQQTPGQGLQFLFEYFSETQRNKGNFPGRFSGRQFSNSRSEMNVSTLELGDSALYLCASSWRTALGTDTQYFGPGTRLTVL.

In this sample, this clone turned up once. The same CDR3 can be traced to other DNA sequences in this sample. V and J are TRBV6-1 and TRBJ2-3; D gene unclear. Germline V gene data show CDR1 as MNHNS and CDR2 as SASEGT. CDR3 size: 13 residues. Trimming took 3 bases from V and 2 from J, leaving 6 bases between them. As DNA, the CDR3 is TGTGCCAGCAGTGAGGTGTACACAGATACGCAGTATTTT. Translation: CASSEVYTDTQYF.

The V and J genes are TRBV19 and TRBJ1-5; weak D call: TRBD1 (6 bases). V was trimmed by 5 bases and J by 3 bases, leaving 17 bases between them. The V gene's germline CDR1 is LNHDA and CDR2 SQIVND (reference sequence). The CDR3 consists of 16 residues. CDR3 amino acids: CASSLIQTGDNQPQHF. DNA for the CDR3: TGTGCCAGTAGTCTCATCCAGACAGGTGACAATCAGCCCCAGCATTTT. The full variable domain, rest sourced from reference TRBV19 and TRBJ1-5, is DGGITQSPKYLFRKEGQNVTLSCEQNLNHDAMYWYRQDPGQGLRLIYYSQIVNDFQKGDIAEGYSVSREKKESFPLTVTSAQKNPTAFYLCASSLIQTGDNQPQHFGDGTRLSIL.

J is TRBJ2-7 and V is TRBV13; 7 nucleotides line up with TRBD1. The V segment lost 4 bases and the J segment 6 bases; nucleotides outside the gene matches: 12. Germline V gives CDR1 PRHDT, CDR2 FYEKMQ (reference sequence). This CDR3 has 15 residues. The CDR3 DNA reads as TGTGCCAGCAGCTCTCAACAGGGGTTGATAGGCGAGCAGTACTTC. It yields the protein CASSSQQGLIGEQYF. Together with reference TRBV13 and TRBJ2-7, the CDR3 gives the full variable domain: AAGVIQSPRHLIKEKRETATLKCYPIPRHDTVYWYQQGPGQDPQFLISFYEKMQSDKGSIPDRFSAQQFSDYHSELNMSSLELGDSALYFCASSSQQGLIGEQYFGPGTRLTVT.

V is TRBV9 and J is TRBJ2-7, with D unclear. The V and J ends lost 4 bases and 5 bases respectively, with 13 bases between them. Germline CDR1 and CDR2: SGDLS and YYNGEE. The CDR3 has 13 residues. CDR3 in DNA: TGTGCCAGCAGCCCCGACCCCTACCACGAGCAGTACGTC. Protein sequence: CASSPDPYHEQYV.

The chain employs TRBV10-3 and TRBJ2-5, with D uncertain. The CDR3 runs 14 residues. Trimming removed 0 bases from V and 4 bases from J, with 9 bases in between. Looked up from germline, CDR1 is ENHRY and CDR2 is SYGVKD. As DNA, the CDR3 is TGTGCCATCAGTGAGTCGGAATGGGGAGAGACCCAGTACTTC. As protein: CAISESEWGETQYF.

The chain recombines TRBV30 with TRBJ1-2, with 9 bases matching TRBD1. Germline CDR1 and CDR2: GTSNPN and SVGIG (reference sequence). Germline trimming cut 0 bases from V and 4 bases from J; bases unmatched to any gene: 9. This CDR3 spans 16 amino acids. Written as DNA, the CDR3 is TGTGCCTGGAGTGTACTAAGAACAGGGGGCATCTATGGCTACACCTTC. Amino acid sequence: CAWSVLRTGGIYGYTF.

This chain links TRBV4-2 with TRBJ1-2; no reliable D call. The CDR3 loop spans 14 amino acids. CDR1 is LGHNA and CDR2 is YNFKEQ in the germline V gene. The ends were cut back, 4 bases at V and 4 bases at J, with 13 bases in the middle. As DNA, the CDR3 is TGTGCCAGCAGCCCCCGGGAGGCGTCCTATGGCTACACCTTC. This sequence encodes CASSPREASYGYTF.

This clone was picked up one time. V and J are TRBV7-2 and TRBJ1-6; D is possibly TRBD1 (5 bases). CDR1 and CDR2 (germline): SGHTA, FQGNSA. This CDR3 region has 15 residues. Trimming pared 5 bases from V and 7 bases from J, leaving 15 bases between. The CDR3 loop is CASSRLPGTNSPLHF. DNA for the CDR3: TGTGCCAGCAGCCGCCTCCCCGGGACGAATTCACCCCTCCACTTT.

The chain joins TRBV7-9 to TRBJ1-5; 7 bases agree with TRBD1. CDR1 is SEHNR and CDR2 is FQNEAQ in the germline V gene (reference sequence). V was clipped by 3 bases and J by 3 bases; unmatched bases: 5. There are 15 residues in the CDR3. The CDR3 sequence: CASSFSTGYNQPQHF. CDR3 coding DNA: TGTGCCAGCAGCTTCTCGACAGGGTACAATCAGCCCCAGCATTTT.

The chain recombines TRBV28 with TRBJ1-1; D is perhaps TRBD1 (5 bases). Deletions cut 0 bases from V and 2 bases from J, with 13 bases between. This CDR3 has 16 residues. Germline loops: CDR1 MDHEN, CDR2 SYDVKM. The CDR3 reads CASSLWGREGNTEAFF. As DNA, the CDR3 is TGTGCCAGCAGTTTATGGGGACGGGAAGGAAACACTGAAGCTTTCTTT.

This clone has just one count. CDR3 sequence: CASRGTGWSNQPQHF. The DNA of the CDR3 is TGTGCCAGTAGGGGGACAGGGTGGAGCAATCAGCCCCAGCATTTT. The rearrangement links TRBV19 to TRBJ1-5; 9 nucleotides align to TRBD1. Trimming at V came to 6 bases and at J to 1 base, leaving 4 bases not matched to a gene. This CDR3 spans 15 amino acids. From germline, CDR1 is LNHDA and CDR2 SQIVND (reference sequence). Based on the CDR3 plus reference TRBV19 and TRBJ1-5, the full variable domain is DGGITQSPKYLFRKEGQNVTLSCEQNLNHDAMYWYRQDPGQGLRLIYYSQIVNDFQKGDIAEGYSVSREKKESFPLTVTSAQKNPTAFYLCASRGTGWSNQPQHFGDGTRLSIL.